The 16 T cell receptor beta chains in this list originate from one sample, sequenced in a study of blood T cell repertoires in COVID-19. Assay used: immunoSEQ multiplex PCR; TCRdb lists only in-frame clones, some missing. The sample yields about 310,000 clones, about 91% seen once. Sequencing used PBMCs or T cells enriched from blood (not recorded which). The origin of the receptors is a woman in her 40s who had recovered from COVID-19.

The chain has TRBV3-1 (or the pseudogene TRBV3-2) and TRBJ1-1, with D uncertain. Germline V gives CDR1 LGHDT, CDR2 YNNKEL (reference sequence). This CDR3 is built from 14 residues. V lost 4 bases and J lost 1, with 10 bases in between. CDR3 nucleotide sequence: TGTGCCAGCAGCCCTGAAGCCCGGAACACTGAAGCTTTCTTT. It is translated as CASSPEARNTEAFF.

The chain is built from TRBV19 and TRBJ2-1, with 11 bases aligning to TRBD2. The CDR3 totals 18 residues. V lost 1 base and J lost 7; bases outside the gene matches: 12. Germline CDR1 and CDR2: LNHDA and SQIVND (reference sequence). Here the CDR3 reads CASSIGSGRVSWVNEQFF. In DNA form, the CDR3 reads TGTGCCAGTAGTATAGGTAGCGGGAGGGTATCGTGGGTGAATGAGCAGTTCTTC. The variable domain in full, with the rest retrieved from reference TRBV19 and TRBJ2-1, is DGGITQSPKYLFRKEGQNVTLSCEQNLNHDAMYWYRQDPGQGLRLIYYSQIVNDFQKGDIAEGYSVSREKKESFPLTVTSAQKNPTAFYLCASSIGSGRVSWVNEQFFGPGTRLTVL.

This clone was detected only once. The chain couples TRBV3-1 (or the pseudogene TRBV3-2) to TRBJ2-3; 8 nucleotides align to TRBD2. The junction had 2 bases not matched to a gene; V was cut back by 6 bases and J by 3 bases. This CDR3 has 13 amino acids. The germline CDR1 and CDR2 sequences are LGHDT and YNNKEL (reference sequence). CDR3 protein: CASRSSGTDTQYF. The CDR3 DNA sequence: TGTGCCAGCAGGTCTAGCGGGACAGATACGCAGTATTTT.

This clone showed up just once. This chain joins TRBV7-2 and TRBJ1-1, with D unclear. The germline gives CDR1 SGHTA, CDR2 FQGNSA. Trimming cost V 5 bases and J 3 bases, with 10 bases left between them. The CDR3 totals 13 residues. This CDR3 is CASSAGRDTEAFF. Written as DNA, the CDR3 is TGTGCCAGCAGCGCCGGGCGGGACACTGAAGCTTTCTTT. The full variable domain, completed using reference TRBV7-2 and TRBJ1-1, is GAGVSQSPSNKVTEKGKDVELRCDPISGHTALYWYRQSLGQGLEFLIYFQGNSAPDKSGLPSDRFSAERTGGSVSTLTIQRTQQEDSAVYLCASSAGRDTEAFFGQGTRLTVV.

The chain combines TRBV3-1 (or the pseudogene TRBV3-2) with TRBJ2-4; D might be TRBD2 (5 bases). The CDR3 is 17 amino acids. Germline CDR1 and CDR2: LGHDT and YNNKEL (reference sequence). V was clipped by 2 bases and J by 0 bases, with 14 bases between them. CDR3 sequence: CASSQPRSGAAKNIQYF. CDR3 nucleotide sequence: TGTGCCAGCAGCCAACCAAGGAGCGGAGCAGCCAAAAACATTCAGTACTTC.

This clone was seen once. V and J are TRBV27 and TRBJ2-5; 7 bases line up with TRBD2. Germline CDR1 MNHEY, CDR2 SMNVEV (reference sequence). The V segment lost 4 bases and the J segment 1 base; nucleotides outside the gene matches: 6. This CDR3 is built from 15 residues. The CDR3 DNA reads TGTGCCAGCAGTTCCAAGCGGGGCCCCCAAGAGACCCAGTACTTC. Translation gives CASSSKRGPQETQYF.

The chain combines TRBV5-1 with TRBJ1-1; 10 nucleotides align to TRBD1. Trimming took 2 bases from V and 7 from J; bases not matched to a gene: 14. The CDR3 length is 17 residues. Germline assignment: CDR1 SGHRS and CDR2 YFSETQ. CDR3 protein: CASSLMSAGQGNNEAFF. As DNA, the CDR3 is TGCGCCAGCAGCTTAATGAGCGCGGGACAGGGGAATAATGAAGCTTTCTTT. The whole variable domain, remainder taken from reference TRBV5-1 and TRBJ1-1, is KAGVTQTPRYLIKTRGQQVTLSCSPISGHRSVSWYQQTPGQGLQFLFEYFSETQRNKGNFPGRFSGRQFSNSRSEMNVSTLELGDSALYLCASSLMSAGQGNNEAFFGQGTRLTVV.

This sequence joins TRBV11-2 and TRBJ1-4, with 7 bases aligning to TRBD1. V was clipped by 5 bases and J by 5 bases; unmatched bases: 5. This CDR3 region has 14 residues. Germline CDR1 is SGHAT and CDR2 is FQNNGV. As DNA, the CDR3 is TGTGCCAGCAGCCTGGGACAGAGAAATGAAAAACTGTTTTTT. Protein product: CASSLGQRNEKLFF.

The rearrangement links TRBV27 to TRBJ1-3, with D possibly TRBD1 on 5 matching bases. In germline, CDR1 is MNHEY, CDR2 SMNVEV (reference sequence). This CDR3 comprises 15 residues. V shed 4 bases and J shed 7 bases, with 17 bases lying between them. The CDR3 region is CASSSAQGVGNTIYF. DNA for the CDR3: TGTGCCAGCAGTTCGGCGCAGGGCGTAGGTAACACCATATATTTT.

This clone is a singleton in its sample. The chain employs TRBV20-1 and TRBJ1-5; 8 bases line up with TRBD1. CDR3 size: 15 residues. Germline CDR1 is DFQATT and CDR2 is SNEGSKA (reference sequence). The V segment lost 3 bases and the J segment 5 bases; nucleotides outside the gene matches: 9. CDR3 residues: CSASGRDRGYQPQHF. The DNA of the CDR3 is TGCAGTGCTAGTGGAAGAGACAGGGGATATCAGCCCCAGCATTTT.

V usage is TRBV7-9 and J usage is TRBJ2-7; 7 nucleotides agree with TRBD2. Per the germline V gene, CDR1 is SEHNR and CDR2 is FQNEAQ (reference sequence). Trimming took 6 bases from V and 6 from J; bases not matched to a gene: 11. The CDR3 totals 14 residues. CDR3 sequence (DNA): TGTGCCAGCAGGAAAAATTTCGGGGAGGGCGAGCAGTACTTC. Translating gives CASRKNFGEGEQYF.

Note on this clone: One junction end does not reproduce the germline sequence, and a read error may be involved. The CDR3 DNA reads TGTGCTAGCAGCTTAGGGGGGACTAGCGGGGAGACCCAGTACTTC. Amino acids: CASSLGGTSGETQYF. The genes are TRBV7-7 and TRBJ2-5; 12 bases are a match to TRBD2. The CDR3 spans 15 residues. Germline CDR1 and CDR2: SSHAT and FNYEAQ (reference sequence).

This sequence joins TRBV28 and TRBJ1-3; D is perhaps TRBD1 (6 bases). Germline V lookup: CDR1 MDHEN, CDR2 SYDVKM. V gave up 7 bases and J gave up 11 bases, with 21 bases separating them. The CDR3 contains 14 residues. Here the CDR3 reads CASTQTGNVYPIYF. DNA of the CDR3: TGTGCCAGCACTCAAACAGGGAACGTATACCCCATATATTTT. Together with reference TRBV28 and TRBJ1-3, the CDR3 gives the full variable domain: DVKVTQSSRYLVKRTGEKVFLECVQDMDHENMFWYRQDPGLGLRLIYFSYDVKMKEKGDIPEGYSVSREKKERFSLILESASTNQTSMYLCASTQTGNVYPIYFGEGSWLTVV.

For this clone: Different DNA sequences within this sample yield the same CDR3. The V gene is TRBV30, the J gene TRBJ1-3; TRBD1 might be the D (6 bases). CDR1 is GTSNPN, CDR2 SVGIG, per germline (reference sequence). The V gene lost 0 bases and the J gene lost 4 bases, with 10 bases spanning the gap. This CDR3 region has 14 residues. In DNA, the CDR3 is TGTGCCTGGAGTGTTGGGGGGGCAGGAAACACCATATATTTT. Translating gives CAWSVGGAGNTIYF. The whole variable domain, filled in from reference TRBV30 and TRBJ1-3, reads SQTIHQWPATLVQPVGSPLSLECTVEGTSNPNLYWYRQAAGRGLQLLFYSVGIGQISSEVPQNLSASRPQDRQFILSSKKLLLSDSGFYLCAWSVGGAGNTIYFGEGSWLTVV.

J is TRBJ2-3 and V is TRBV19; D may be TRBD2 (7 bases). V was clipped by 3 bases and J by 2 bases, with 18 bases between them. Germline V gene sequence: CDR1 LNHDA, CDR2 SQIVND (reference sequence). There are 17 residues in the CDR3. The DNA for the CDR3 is TGTGCCAGTAGTATCCCCAAAGGCGGGGGCTTCACAGATACGCAGTATTTT. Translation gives CASSIPKGGGFTDTQYF.

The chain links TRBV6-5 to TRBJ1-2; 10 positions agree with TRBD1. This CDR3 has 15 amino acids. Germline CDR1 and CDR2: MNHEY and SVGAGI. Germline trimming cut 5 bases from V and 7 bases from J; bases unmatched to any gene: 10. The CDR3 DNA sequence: TGTGCCAGCAGTCTGTCGGGACAGGGGCTTACTGGCTACACCTTC. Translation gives CASSLSGQGLTGYTF.